These 5 T cell receptor beta chains came from one sample sequenced in a study of blood T cell repertoires in COVID-19. Some clones are missing from TCRdb's copy, which holds only in-frame ones; the method was immunoSEQ multiplex PCR. Of 75,000 to 100,000 clones listed, about 87% are singletons. Sequencing used peripheral blood. The receptors stem from a human donor in a cohort sampled during active COVID-19.

With respect to this clone: One end of the junction varies from germline; a read error may be responsible. The chain joins TRBV7-9 to TRBJ1-1; TRBD1 matches at 8 bases. CDR3 length: 14 amino acids. Germline assignment: CDR1 SEHNR and CDR2 FQNEAQ (reference sequence). The CDR3 spells CVPGRTGKNTEAFF. In DNA form, the CDR3 reads TGCGTACCCGGTCGGACAGGGAAGAACACTGAAGCTTTCTTT.

This chain connects TRBV7-2 to TRBJ1-3; D remains unclear. Trimming took off 3 bases at V and 4 bases at J, with 10 bases between the two ends. Germline CDR1 SGHTA, CDR2 FQGNSA. The CDR3 totals 14 residues. CDR3: CASSFREPGNTIYF. The CDR3 bases are TGTGCCAGCAGCTTTCGGGAGCCAGGAAACACCATATATTTT.

This chain joins TRBV5-1 and TRBJ2-1, with a tentative D call TRBD1 (5 bases). V was pared by 4 bases and J by 4 bases, with 12 bases between. The CDR3 loop spans 14 amino acids. Germline V gene data show CDR1 as SGHRS and CDR2 as YFSETQ. This chain's CDR3 is CASSTDRFYNEQFF. The CDR3 DNA reads as TGCGCCAGCAGCACCGACAGATTTTACAATGAGCAGTTCTTC.

CDR3 region: CSVGIAGVGEQYF. The DNA of the CDR3 is TGCAGCGTTGGCATAGCGGGAGTGGGCGAGCAGTACTTC. This rearrangement joins TRBV29-1 to TRBJ2-7; 9 bases are shared with TRBD2. The CDR3 is 13 amino acids. V was pared by 4 bases and J by 6 bases, with 7 bases of the junction left unmatched. Germline lookup yields CDR1 SQVTM and CDR2 ANQGSEA.

The V gene is TRBV11-3, the J gene TRBJ2-1; 11 bases line up with TRBD1. CDR3 length equals 13 residues. The germline gives CDR1 SGHNT, CDR2 YENEEA. After removal of 6 bases from V and 7 bases from J, the junction contained 2 bases not matched to a gene. The CDR3 loop is CASSRDRGNEQFF. CDR3 nucleotides: TGTGCCAGCAGTCGGGACAGGGGGAATGAGCAGTTCTTC. Full variable domain (remainder filled in from reference TRBV11-3 and TRBJ2-1): EAGVVQSPRYKIIEKKQPVAFWCNPISGHNTLYWYLQNLGQGPELLIRYENEEAVDDSQLPKDRFSAERLKGVDSTLKIQPAELGDSAVYLCASSRDRGNEQFFGPGTRLTVL.